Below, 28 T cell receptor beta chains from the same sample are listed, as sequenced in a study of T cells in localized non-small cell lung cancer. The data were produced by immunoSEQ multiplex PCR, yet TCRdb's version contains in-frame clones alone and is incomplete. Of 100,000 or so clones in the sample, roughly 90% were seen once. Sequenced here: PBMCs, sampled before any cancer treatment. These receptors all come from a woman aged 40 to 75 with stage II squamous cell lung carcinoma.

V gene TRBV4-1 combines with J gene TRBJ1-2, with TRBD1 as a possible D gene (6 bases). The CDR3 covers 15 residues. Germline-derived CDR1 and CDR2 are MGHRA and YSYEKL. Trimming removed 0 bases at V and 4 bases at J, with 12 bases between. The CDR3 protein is CASSQESGGPYGYTF. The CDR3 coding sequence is TGCGCCAGCAGCCAAGAGTCGGGGGGCCCCTATGGCTACACCTTC.

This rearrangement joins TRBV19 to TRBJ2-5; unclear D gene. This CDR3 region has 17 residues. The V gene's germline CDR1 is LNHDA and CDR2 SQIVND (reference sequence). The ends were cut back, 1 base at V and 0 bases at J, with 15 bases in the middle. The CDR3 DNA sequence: TGTGCCAGTAGTATAGTATTGGCTACTTCGTACCAAGAGACCCAGTACTTC. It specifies CASSIVLATSYQETQYF.

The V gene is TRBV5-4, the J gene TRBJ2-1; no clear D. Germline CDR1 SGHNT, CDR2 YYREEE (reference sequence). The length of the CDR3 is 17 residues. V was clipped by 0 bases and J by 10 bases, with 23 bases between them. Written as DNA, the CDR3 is TGTGCCAGCAGCTTGGCTCTTTCCCGAGACTTCAGAGAGGAGCAGTTCTTC. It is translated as CASSLALSRDFREEQFF.

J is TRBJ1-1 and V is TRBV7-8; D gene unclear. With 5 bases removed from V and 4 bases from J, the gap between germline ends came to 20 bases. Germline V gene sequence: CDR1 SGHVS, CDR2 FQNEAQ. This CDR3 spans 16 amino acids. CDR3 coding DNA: TGTGCCAGCAGCGAGTCCCGGGCCCCCAAGAGCACTGAAGCTTTCTTT. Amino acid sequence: CASSESRAPKSTEAFF.

CDR3 sequence reads: CASSTGSGYTDTQYF. In nucleotides, the CDR3 is TGTGCCAGTAGTACGGGTAGCGGATACACAGATACGCAGTATTTT. This sequence joins TRBV19 and TRBJ2-3, with D perhaps TRBD2 (6 bases). V lost 4 bases to trimming and J lost 2 bases, with 13 bases between them. The germline V gene has CDR1 LNHDA and CDR2 SQIVND (reference sequence). There are 15 residues in the CDR3.

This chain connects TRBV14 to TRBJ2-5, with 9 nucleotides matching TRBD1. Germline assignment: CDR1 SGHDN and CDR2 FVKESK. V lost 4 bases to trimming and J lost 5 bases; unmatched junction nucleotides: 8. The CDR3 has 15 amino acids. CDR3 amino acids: CASSRRQGEAETQYF. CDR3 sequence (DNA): TGTGCCAGCAGCCGGCGACAGGGGGAAGCGGAGACCCAGTACTTC.

CDR3 protein: CASSAPDTDTQYF. The CDR3 coding sequence is TGTGCCAGCAGCGCCCCCGACACAGATACGCAGTATTTT. V gene TRBV11-3 combines with J gene TRBJ2-3; D unresolved. The CDR3 extends over 13 amino acids. Germline CDR1 and CDR2: SGHNT and YENEEA. With 5 bases removed from V and 2 bases from J, the gap between germline ends came to 8 bases. The variable domain in full, with the rest retrieved from reference TRBV11-3 and TRBJ2-3, is EAGVVQSPRYKIIEKKQPVAFWCNPISGHNTLYWYLQNLGQGPELLIRYENEEAVDDSQLPKDRFSAERLKGVDSTLKIQPAELGDSAVYLCASSAPDTDTQYFGPGTRLTVL.

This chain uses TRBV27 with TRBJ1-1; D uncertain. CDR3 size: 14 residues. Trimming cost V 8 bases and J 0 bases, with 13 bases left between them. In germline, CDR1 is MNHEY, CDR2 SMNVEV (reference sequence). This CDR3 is CASLPLRVNTEAFF. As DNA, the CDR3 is TGTGCCAGCCTCCCTCTACGGGTGAACACTGAAGCTTTCTTT.

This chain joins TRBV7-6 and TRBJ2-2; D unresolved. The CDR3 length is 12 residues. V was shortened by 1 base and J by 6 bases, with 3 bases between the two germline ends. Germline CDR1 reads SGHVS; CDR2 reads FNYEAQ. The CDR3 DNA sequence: TGTGCCAGCAGCTTAGGTGCCGGGGAGCTGTTTTTT. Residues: CASSLGAGELFF.

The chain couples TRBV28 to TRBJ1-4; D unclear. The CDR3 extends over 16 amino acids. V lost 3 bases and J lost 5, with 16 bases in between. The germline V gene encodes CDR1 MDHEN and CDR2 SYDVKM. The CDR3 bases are TGTGCCAGCAGTTTTGGGGTAGGACTGAGGAATGAAAAACTGTTTTTT. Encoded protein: CASSFGVGLRNEKLFF.

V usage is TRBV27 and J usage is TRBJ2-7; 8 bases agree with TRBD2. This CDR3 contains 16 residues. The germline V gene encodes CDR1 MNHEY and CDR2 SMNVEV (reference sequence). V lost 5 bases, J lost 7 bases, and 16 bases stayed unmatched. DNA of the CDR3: TGTGCCAGCAGTCCCCCGTATCGCGCGGGAGGCTCGGAGCAGTACTTC. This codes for CASSPPYRAGGSEQYF.

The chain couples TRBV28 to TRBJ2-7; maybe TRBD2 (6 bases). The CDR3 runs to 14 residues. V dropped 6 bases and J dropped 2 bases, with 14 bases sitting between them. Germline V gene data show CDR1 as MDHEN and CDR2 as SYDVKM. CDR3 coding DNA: TGTGCCAGCAGATCCGGGACTCCCCCCTACGAGCAGTACTTC. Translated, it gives CASRSGTPPYEQYF.

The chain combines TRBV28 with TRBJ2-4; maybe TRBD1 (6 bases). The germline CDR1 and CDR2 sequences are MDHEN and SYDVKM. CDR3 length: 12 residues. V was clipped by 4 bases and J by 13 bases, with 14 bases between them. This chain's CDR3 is CASSSSRGSQYF. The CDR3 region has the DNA TGTGCCAGCAGTTCCTCGAGGGGGAGCCAGTACTTC.

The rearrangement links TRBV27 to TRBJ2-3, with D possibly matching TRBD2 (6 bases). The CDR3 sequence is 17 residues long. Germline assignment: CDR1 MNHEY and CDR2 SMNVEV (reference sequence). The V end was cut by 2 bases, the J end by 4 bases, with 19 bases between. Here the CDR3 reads CASSLRTEGRYADTQYF. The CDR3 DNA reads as TGTGCCAGCAGTTTAAGGACCGAGGGGAGGTACGCAGATACGCAGTATTTT.

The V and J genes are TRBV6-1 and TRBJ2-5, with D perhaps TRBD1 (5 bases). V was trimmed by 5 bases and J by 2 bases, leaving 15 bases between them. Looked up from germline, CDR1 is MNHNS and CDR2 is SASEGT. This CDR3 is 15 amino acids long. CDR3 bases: TGTGCCAGCAGTATCCGCCGACAGATTCAAGAGACCCAGTACTTC. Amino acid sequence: CASSIRRQIQETQYF.

The CDR3 DNA follows: TGTGCCAGCAGCTTCCGGACAGGGGGGGCTAACCCCTCGTCTGGTGAGCAGTTCTTC. Translation: CASSFRTGGANPSSGEQFF. V usage is TRBV5-6 and J usage is TRBJ2-1; TRBD1 aligns across 10 bases. This CDR3 region has 19 residues. Germline V gives CDR1 SGHDT, CDR2 YYEEEE. J gave up 9 bases and V 2 bases, and 20 bases lay outside the gene matches.

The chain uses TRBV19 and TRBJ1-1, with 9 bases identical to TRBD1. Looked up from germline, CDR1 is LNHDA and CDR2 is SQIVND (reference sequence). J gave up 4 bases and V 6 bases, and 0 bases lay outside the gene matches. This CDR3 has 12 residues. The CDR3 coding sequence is TGTGCCAGTAGGACAGGGGGCACTGAAGCTTTCTTT. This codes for CASRTGGTEAFF.

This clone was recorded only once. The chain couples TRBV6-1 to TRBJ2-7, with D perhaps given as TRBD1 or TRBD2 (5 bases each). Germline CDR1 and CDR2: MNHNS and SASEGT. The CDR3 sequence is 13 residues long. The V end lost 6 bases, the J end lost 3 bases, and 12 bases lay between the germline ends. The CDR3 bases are TGTGCCAGCAGAGGCCGGGACGGCTACGAGCAGTACTTC. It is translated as CASRGRDGYEQYF.

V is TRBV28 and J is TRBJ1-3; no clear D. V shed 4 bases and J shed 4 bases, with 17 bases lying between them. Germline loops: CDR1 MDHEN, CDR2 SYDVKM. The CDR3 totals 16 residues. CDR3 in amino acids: CASSSPILTPGNTIYF. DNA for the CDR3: TGTGCCAGCAGTTCTCCGATCCTAACGCCGGGAAACACCATATATTTT. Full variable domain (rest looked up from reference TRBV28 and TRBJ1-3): DVKVTQSSRYLVKRTGEKVFLECVQDMDHENMFWYRQDPGLGLRLIYFSYDVKMKEKGDIPEGYSVSREKKERFSLILESASTNQTSMYLCASSSPILTPGNTIYFGEGSWLTVV.

CDR3 coding DNA: TGCAGTGCTAGAGATAACGAGCAGTTCTTC. Translating gives CSARDNEQFF. V gene TRBV20-1 combines with J gene TRBJ2-1; the D is unclear. Germline assignment: CDR1 DFQATT and CDR2 SNEGSKA (reference sequence). The CDR3 is 10 amino acids. V lost 0 bases and J 10 bases, leaving 4 bases between the germline ends.

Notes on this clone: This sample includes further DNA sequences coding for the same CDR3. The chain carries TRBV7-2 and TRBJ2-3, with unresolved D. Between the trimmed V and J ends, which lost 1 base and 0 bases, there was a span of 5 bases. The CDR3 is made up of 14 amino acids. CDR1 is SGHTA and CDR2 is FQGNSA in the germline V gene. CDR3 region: CASSLGRSTDTQYF. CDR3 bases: TGTGCCAGCAGCTTAGGGCGGAGCACAGATACGCAGTATTTT.

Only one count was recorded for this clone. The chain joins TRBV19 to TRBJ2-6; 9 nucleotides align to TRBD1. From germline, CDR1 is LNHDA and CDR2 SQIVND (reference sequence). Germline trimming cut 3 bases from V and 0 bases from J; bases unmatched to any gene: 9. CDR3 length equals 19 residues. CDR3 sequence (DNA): TGTGCCAGTAGTATTTTCGGACAGGGGTCCCACTCTGGGGCCAACGTCCTGACTTTC. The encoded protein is CASSIFGQGSHSGANVLTF.

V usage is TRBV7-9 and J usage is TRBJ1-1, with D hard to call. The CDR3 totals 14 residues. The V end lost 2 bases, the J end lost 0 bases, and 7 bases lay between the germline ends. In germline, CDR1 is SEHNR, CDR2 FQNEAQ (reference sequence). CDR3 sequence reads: CASSLNRMNTEAFF. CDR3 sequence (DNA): TGTGCCAGCAGCTTAAATCGGATGAACACTGAAGCTTTCTTT.

The CDR3 DNA sequence: TGTGCCACCTTCGAACAGGGCGGGGGTCAGCCCCAGCATTTT. Encoded protein: CATFEQGGGQPQHF. This chain links TRBV28 with TRBJ1-5, with TRBD1 as a possible D gene (6 bases). V was cut by 10 bases and J by 6 bases, with 19 bases left in between. Germline V gives CDR1 MDHEN, CDR2 SYDVKM. The CDR3 has 14 residues.

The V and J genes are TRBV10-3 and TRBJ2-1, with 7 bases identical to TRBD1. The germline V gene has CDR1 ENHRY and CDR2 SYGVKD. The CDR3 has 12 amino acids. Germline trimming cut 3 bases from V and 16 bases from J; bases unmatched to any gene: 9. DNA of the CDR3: TGTGCCATCAGTGAAGTAGGGGGCTTAAGTTTCTTC. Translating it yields CAISEVGGLSFF.

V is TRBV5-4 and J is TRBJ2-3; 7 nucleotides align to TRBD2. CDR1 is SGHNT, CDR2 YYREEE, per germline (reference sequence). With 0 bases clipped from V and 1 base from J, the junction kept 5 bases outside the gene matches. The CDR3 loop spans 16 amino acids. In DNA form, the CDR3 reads TGTGCCAGCAGCTTGGTTCTGGCGGGAGGCACAGATACGCAGTATTTT. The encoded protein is CASSLVLAGGTDTQYF.

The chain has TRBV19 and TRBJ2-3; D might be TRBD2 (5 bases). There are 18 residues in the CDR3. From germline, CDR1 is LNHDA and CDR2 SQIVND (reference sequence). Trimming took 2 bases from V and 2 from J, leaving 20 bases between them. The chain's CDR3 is CASSIFPSGWGDTDTQYF. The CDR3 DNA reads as TGTGCCAGTAGTATATTTCCCTCCGGTTGGGGAGACACAGATACGCAGTATTTT.

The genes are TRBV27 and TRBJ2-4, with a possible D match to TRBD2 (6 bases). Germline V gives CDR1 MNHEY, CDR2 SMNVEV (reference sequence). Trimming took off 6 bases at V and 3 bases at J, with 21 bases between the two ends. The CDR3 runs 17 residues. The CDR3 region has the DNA TGTGCCAGCAGAACCACTCGGGCTAGCGTTGGCAAAAACATTCAGTACTTC. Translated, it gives CASRTTRASVGKNIQYF.